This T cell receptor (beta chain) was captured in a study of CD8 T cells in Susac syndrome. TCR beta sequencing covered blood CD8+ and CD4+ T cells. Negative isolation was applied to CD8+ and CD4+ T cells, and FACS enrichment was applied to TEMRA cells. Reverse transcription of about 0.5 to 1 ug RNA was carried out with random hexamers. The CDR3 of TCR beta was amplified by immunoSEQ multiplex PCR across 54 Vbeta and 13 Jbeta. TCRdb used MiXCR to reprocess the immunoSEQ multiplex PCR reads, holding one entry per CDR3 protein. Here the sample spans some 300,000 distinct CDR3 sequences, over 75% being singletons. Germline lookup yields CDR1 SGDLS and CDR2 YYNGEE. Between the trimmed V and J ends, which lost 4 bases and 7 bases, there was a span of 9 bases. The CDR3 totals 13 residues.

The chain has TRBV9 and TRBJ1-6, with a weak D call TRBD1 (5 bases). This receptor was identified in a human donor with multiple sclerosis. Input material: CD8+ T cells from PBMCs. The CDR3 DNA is TGTGCCAGCAGCCGCCAGGGCAATTCACCCCTCCACTTT. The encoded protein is CASSRQGNSPLHF.